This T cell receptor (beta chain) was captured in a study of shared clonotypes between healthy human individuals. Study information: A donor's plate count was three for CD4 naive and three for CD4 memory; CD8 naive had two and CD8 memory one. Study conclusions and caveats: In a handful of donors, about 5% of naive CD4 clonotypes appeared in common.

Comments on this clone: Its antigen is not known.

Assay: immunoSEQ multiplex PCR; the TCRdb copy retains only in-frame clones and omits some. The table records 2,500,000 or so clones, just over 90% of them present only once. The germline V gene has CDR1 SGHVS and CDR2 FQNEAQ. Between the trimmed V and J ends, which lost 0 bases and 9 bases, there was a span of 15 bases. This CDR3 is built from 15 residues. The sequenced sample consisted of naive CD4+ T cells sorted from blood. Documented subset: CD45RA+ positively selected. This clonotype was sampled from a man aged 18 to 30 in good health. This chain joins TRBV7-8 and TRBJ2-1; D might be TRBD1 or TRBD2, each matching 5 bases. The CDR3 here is CASSLARDVWLEQFF. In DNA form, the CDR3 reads TGTGCCAGCAGCTTAGCAAGGGACGTCTGGCTTGAGCAGTTCTTC.